A selection of T cell receptor beta chains follows, all from one sample in a study of shared clonotypes between healthy human individuals. Using immunoSEQ multiplex PCR, the repertoire was profiled, and TCRdb retains in-frame clones only, with some absent. The repertoire holds approximately 1.9 million clones, with around 93% as singletons. Material for sequencing was naive CD8+ T cells from PBMCs. These TCRs come from a man aged 18 to 30 in good health. Some clones in this sample may be carry-over from other donors' samples. CDR3s include the opening cysteine and the closing phenylalanine or tryptophan. Each record gives: V gene, J gene, clone size, D gene, CDR3 length, CDR3 DNA, CDR3 protein. A D gene is named only where the DNA matches it firmly. For some rows the clone size is stated as once, few or many, or as a class when expanded; others skip it.

TRBV11-2	TRBJ1-1	-	-	13	TGTGCCAGCAGCTTAGATAGGGGCACTGAAGCTTTCTTT	CASSLDRGTEAFF
TRBV10-3	TRBJ2-7	-	-	12	TGTGCCATCCGCCGGGACCACTACGAGCAGTACTTC	CAIRRDHYEQYF
TRBV19	TRBJ2-7	-	TRBD1	13	TGTGCCAGTAGACGACAGGGGGGGTACGAGCAGTACTTC	CASRRQGGYEQYF
TRBV30	TRBJ2-1	-	TRBD2	15	TGTGCCTGGAGCCTAGGGACTAGCGGGAGGAGTGAGCAGTTCTTC	CAWSLGTSGRSEQFF
TRBV27	TRBJ1-1	-	-	13	TGTGCCAGCAGTTCCACGTGGGGTACTGAAGCTTTCTTT	CASSSTWGTEAFF
TRBV9	TRBJ2-3	-	TRBD2	17	TGTGCCAGCAGCGGGGGGCGAGCGGGAGGGAGCACAGATACGCAGTATTTT	CASSGGRAGGSTDTQYF
TRBV5-1	TRBJ2-7	-	-	15	TGCGCCAGCAGCCTCGACAGTACCCATTCCTACGAGCAGTACTTC	CASSLDSTHSYEQYF
TRBV23-1	TRBJ2-7	-	TRBD1	15	TGCGCCAGCAGTCACCCAGACAGGGGGCGCGTCGAGCAGTACTTC	CASSHPDRGRVEQYF
TRBV27	TRBJ2-1	-	TRBD2	16	TGTGCCAGCTTCGGGGTTACTAGCGGGGACTACAATGAGCAGTTCTTC	CASFGVTSGDYNEQFF
TRBV9	TRBJ2-7	-	-	16	TGTGCCAGCAGCGTAGCGGGACCGTACATATACTACGAGCAGTACTTC	CASSVAGPYIYYEQYF
TRBV28	TRBJ2-7	-	TRBD2	16	TGTGCCAGCAGTTTATGGCTAGCGGGAAGAGACTACGAGCAGTACTTC	CASSLWLAGRDYEQYF
TRBV4-1	TRBJ2-7	-	-	15	TGCGCCAGCAGCCAAGGTTTGGGGGGGCTGTACGAGCAGTACTTC	CASSQGLGGLYEQYF
TRBV7-2	TRBJ2-5	once	TRBD2	17	TGTGCCAGCAGCTTAGATAACCAGCGGGAGGTCCAAGAGACCCAGTACTTC	CASSLDNQREVQETQYF
TRBV27	TRBJ1-5	-	-	14	TGTGCCAGCAGTCCATCAAGAATAGGAACGCCCCAGCATTTT	CASSPSRIGTPQHF
TRBV6-1	TRBJ2-7	-	-	8	TGTGCCAGCAGTGATGGGGACTTC	CASSDGDF
TRBV28	TRBJ2-1	-	TRBD2	13	TGTGCCTCCCGCTGGACTAGCTTAGGTGAGCAGTTCTTC	CASRWTSLGEQFF
TRBV19	TRBJ1-5	once	-	15	TGTGCCAGTGGGCGGTGGAGGGCAGACAGTCAGCCCCAGCATTTT	CASGRWRADSQPQHF
TRBV28	TRBJ1-1	once	-	14	TGTGCCAGCAGGGGAAGACAGTTGGTCCCTGAAGCTTTCTTT	CASRGRQLVPEAFF
TRBV28	TRBJ2-7	-	TRBD2	16	TGTGCCAGCAACGCGGGAGAGACCAACCTATCCTACGAGCAGTACTTC	CASNAGETNLSYEQYF
TRBV27	TRBJ2-1	-	TRBD1	15	TGTGCCAGCAGCCCAGGACAGGGTTCCTACAATGAGCAGTTCTTC	CASSPGQGSYNEQFF
TRBV6-5	TRBJ2-5	once	-	13	TGTGCCAGCAGTTACGAATTCCAAGAGACCCAGTACTTC	CASSYEFQETQYF
TRBV14	TRBJ2-7	once	-	15	TGTGCCAGCAGCCAAGAACCGGGAACGGCCTACGAGCAGTACTTC	CASSQEPGTAYEQYF
TRBV21-1	TRBJ2-7	-	-	14	TGTGCCAGCAGCAAAGGAGGGATTTGGAGCGAGCAGTACTTC	CASSKGGIWSEQYF
TRBV14	TRBJ2-7	-	TRBD1	14	TGTGCCAGCAGCCTGACAGGGACAGCCCACGAGCAGTACTTC	CASSLTGTAHEQYF
TRBV6-5	TRBJ2-4	-	-	14	TGTGCCAGCAGTGCTCGGGACTTAGAAAACATTCAGTACTTC	CASSARDLENIQYF
TRBV28	TRBJ1-2	-	-	13	TGTGCCAGCAGCGAGGGGGTTTACTATGGCTACACCTTC	CASSEGVYYGYTF
TRBV7-9	TRBJ2-5	-	-	16	TGTGCCAGCAGCTTAGGGGTGGGAGGAGATCAAGAGACCCAGTACTTC	CASSLGVGGDQETQYF
TRBV27	TRBJ2-7	-	-	16	TGTGCCAGCAGTTTTTCACAGGGTCCATTAAACTACGAGCAGTACTTC	CASSFSQGPLNYEQYF
TRBV7-8	TRBJ2-7	-	TRBD2	14	TGTGCCAGCAGCTCCCTAGCGGGGCCTTACGAGCAGTACTTC	CASSSLAGPYEQYF
TRBV29-1	TRBJ2-1	-	-	22	TGCAGCGCCCGAACCCTCGTCAACAGGGGATCAACCCTAGCGGACCCCTACAATGAGCAGTTCTTC	CSARTLVNRGSTLADPYNEQFF
TRBV28	TRBJ1-5	few	TRBD1	14	TGTGCCAGCAGCCCTACAGGGGTCAATCAGCCCCAGCATTTT	CASSPTGVNQPQHF
TRBV15	TRBJ1-2	-	-	13	TGTGCCACCAGCGGCTGGGATAACTATGGCTACACCTTC	CATSGWDNYGYTF
TRBV4-1	TRBJ2-1	-	TRBD1	14	TGCGCCAGCAGCCCGGGACAGGGGGTTTCTGAGCAGTTCTTC	CASSPGQGVSEQFF
TRBV4-1	TRBJ1-1	-	-	14	TGCGCCAGCAGCCAGCTAACCCTGAACACTGAAGCTTTCTTT	CASSQLTLNTEAFF
TRBV19	TRBJ2-5	-	-	12	TGTGCCAGTAGTTCGGGACTAGAGACCCAGTACTTC	CASSSGLETQYF
TRBV27	TRBJ1-1	once	-	13	TGTGCCAGCAGACTGCAGGGAGGTACTGAAGCTTTCTTT	CASRLQGGTEAFF
TRBV6-1	TRBJ1-2	-	-	15	TGTGCCAGCAGTGAAGTTGAAGGGGTCCTATATGGCTACACCTTC	CASSEVEGVLYGYTF
TRBV13	TRBJ2-1	-	-	15	TGTGCCAGCAGCTTTCGCGGGGCCCTTGGGAATGAGCAGTTCTTC	CASSFRGALGNEQFF
TRBV4-1	TRBJ1-2	once	TRBD1	16	TGCGCCAGCAGCCAAACCACCTGGGACAGGGATTATGGCTACACCTTC	CASSQTTWDRDYGYTF
TRBV11-3	TRBJ2-7	-	TRBD2	13	TGTGCCAGCAGCCCCTTAGCGGGGGACGAGCAGTACTTC	CASSPLAGDEQYF
TRBV7-9	TRBJ1-2	few	-	14	TGTGCCAGCAGCTTAGGGTCAGGGGCTTTGGGCTACACCTTC	CASSLGSGALGYTF
TRBV28	TRBJ2-2	-	TRBD1	20	TGTGCCAGCACCCCCCTGACAGGGGAATACCTGGGGCCGAACACCGGGGAGCTGTTTTTT	CASTPLTGEYLGPNTGELFF
TRBV15	TRBJ1-5	-	-	15	TGTGCCACCAGCGGAGCAGCGACAGGCAATCAGCCCCAGCATTTT	CATSGAATGNQPQHF
TRBV28	TRBJ1-1	-	-	15	TGTGCCAGCAGTTCCCGGTGGGCTCAGAACACTGAAGCTTTCTTT	CASSSRWAQNTEAFF
TRBV19	TRBJ2-3	-	-	14	TGTGCCAGTGCTCAGGGTTTAGGCACAGATACGCAGTATTTT	CASAQGLGTDTQYF
TRBV9	TRBJ2-7	-	-	14	TGTGCCAGCAGCGCTGGGGGGGCCACCTACGAGCAGTACTTC	CASSAGGATYEQYF
TRBV13	TRBJ2-6	-	-	15	TGTGCCAGCAGCCAAACAGGATACGGGGCCAACGTCCTGACTTTC	CASSQTGYGANVLTF
TRBV7-3	TRBJ2-1	-	TRBD2	16	TGTGCCAGCAGCCCCATAGCGGGAGGACAAGCCCATGAGCAGTTCTTC	CASSPIAGGQAHEQFF
TRBV4-1	TRBJ2-5	-	TRBD2	13	TGCGCCAGCAGCCGGGCGGGGGGAGAGACCCAGTACTTC	CASSRAGGETQYF
TRBV19	TRBJ2-1	-	-	13	TGTGCCAGTATGGGGGATAGGTACAATGAGCAGTTCTTC	CASMGDRYNEQFF
TRBV7-7	TRBJ2-1	-	TRBD2	18	TGTGCCAGCAGCCCACCCCTGGGAACGGGAGGGCTTGACAATGAGCAGTTCTTC	CASSPPLGTGGLDNEQFF
TRBV5-1	TRBJ2-1	-	-	15	TGCGCCAGCAGCTTGGTTGGGGGGTCCCTCAATGAGCAGTTCTTC	CASSLVGGSLNEQFF
TRBV7-8	TRBJ2-7	-	-	12	TGTGCCAGCAGCCCCGACAGAGCCGAGCAGTACTTC	CASSPDRAEQYF
TRBV7-6	TRBJ2-7	-	-	15	TGTGCCAGCAGCTTAATTCGAGAGCCGTCCTACGAGCAGTACTTC	CASSLIREPSYEQYF
TRBV5-1	TRBJ2-1	-	TRBD1	16	TGCGCCAGCAGCTACCGTCCGGGACAGGGGGAGGATGAGCAGTTCTTC	CASSYRPGQGEDEQFF
TRBV14	TRBJ2-7	-	TRBD2	15	TGTGCCAGCAGCCTCCGGGGGGGGGTTCTATACGAGCAGTACTTC	CASSLRGGVLYEQYF
TRBV4-1	TRBJ2-7	-	-	13	TGCGCCAGCAGCCAAGTCCCCGACTACGAGCAGTACTTC	CASSQVPDYEQYF
TRBV5-8	TRBJ2-5	-	-	12	TGTGCCAGCAGCTTTTGGAGGGAGACCCAGTACTTC	CASSFWRETQYF
TRBV28	TRBJ2-7	once	TRBD1	15	TGTGCCAGCAGTTTGCCAGGGACAGGGGGGTACGAGCAGTACTTC	CASSLPGTGGYEQYF